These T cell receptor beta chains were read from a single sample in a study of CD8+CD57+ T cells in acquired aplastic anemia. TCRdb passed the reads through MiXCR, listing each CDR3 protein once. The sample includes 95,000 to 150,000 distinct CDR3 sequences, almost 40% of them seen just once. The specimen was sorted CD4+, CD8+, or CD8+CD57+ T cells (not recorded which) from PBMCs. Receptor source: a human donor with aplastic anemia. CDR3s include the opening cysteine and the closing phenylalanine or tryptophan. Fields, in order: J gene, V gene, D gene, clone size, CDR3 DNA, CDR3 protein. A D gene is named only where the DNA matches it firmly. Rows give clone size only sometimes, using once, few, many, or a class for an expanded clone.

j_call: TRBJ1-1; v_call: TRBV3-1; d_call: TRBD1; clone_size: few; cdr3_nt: TGTGCCAGCAACGGACAGGGGCGGTGGACTGAAGCTTTCTTT; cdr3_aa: CASNGQGRWTEAFF
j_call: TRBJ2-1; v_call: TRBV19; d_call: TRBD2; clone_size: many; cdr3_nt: TGTGCCAGTAGTATGGGGCTAGCGGGGGCGGTCGATGAGCAGTTCTTC; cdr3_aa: CASSMGLAGAVDEQFF
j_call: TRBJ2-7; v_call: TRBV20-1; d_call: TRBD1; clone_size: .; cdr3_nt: TGCAGTGCTAGCGACGACAGGGGCTACGAGCAGTACTTC; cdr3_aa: CSASDDRGYEQYF
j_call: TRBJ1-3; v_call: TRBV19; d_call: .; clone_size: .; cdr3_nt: TGTGCCAGTATGCAGGAGCGTGATTTT; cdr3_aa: CASMQERDF
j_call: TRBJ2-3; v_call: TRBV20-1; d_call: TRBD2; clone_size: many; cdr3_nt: TGCAGTGCGGCGGGACTAGCGGGGATGAGCACAGATACGCAGTATTTT; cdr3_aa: CSAAGLAGMSTDTQYF
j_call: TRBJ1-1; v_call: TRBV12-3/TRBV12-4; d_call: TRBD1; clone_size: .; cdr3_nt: TGTGCCAGCAGGCCCGACAGGGAGGCTGAAGCTTTCTTT; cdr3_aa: CASRPDREAEAFF
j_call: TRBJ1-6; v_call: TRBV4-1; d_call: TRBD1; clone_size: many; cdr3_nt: TGCGCCAGCAGCCAAGATAGGGGGACAGTTAATTCACCCCTCCACTTT; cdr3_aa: CASSQDRGTVNSPLHF
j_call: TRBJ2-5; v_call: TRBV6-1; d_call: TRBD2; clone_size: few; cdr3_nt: TGTGCCAGCACCCCATCGCGGCTAGCGGGGGAACAAGAGACCCAGTACTTC; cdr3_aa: CASTPSRLAGEQETQYF
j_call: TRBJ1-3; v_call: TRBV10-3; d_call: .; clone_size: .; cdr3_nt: TGTGCCAGCAGTTTAAGCGCCGTGCGGTCGGGGGGCTCCACCATATATTTT; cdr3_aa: CASSLSAVRSGGSTIYF
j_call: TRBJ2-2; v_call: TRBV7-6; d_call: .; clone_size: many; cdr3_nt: TGTGCCAGCGGCCAGGCGGCGGGGACCGGGGAGCTGTTTTTT; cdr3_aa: CASGQAAGTGELFF
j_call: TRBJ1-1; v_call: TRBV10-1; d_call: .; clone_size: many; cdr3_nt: TGCGCCAGCAGTCCCAAGGACACTTCGAACACTGAAGCTTTCTTT; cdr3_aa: CASSPKDTSNTEAFF
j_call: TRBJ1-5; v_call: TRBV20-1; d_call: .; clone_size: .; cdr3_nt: TGCAGTGCTACTGGCGGTCAGCCCCAGCATTTT; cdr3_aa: CSATGGQPQHF
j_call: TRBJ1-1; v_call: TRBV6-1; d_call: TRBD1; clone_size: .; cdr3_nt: TGTGCCAGCAGTCCCACCGGGACAGGGGGCACTGAAGCTTTCTTT; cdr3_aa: CASSPTGTGGTEAFF
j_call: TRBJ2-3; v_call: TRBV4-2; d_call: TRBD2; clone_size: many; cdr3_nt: TGTGCCAGCAGCCCTCGGCGGGGGGTTAGCACAGATACGCAGTATTTT; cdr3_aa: CASSPRRGVSTDTQYF
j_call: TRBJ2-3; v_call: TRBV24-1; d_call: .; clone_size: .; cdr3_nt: TGTGCCACCAGTGATTTGGCAGACACAGATACGCAGTATTTT; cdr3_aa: CATSDLADTDTQYF
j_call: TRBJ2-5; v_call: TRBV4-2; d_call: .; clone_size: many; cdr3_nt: TGTGCCAGCAGCCCTCAGGGTAATACGGCCCGGGAGACCCAGTACTTC; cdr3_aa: CASSPQGNTARETQYF
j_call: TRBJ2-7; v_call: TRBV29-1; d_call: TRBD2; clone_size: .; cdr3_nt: TGCAGCGTTGAACCTGGGGGGGGTACGAAGGTTTCAAGCTTC; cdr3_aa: CSVEPGGGTKVSSF
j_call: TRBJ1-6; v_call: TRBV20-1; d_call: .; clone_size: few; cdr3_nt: TGCAGTGCTACTGGGTTACATTCACCCCTCCACTTT; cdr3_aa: CSATGLHSPLHF
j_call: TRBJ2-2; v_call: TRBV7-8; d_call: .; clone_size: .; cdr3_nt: TGTGCCAGCAGCTTAGTTTCAGCCGGGGAGCTGTTTTTT; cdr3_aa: CASSLVSAGELFF
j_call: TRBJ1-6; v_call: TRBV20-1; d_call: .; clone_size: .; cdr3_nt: TGCAGTGCCTGGGCGGGGCAGGTGATTAATTCACCCCTCCACTTT; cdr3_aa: CSAWAGQVINSPLHF
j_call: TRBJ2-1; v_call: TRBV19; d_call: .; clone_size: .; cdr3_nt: TGTGCCAGTAGTATAGACCCTATTAGCAATGAGCAGTTCTTC; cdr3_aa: CASSIDPISNEQFF
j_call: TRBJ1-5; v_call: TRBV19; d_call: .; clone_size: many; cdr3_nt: TGTGCCAGTAGTATCACCGGGGGCAATCAGCCCCAGCATTTT; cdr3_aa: CASSITGGNQPQHF
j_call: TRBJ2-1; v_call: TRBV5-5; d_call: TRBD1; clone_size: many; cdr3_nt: TGTGCCAGCAGCTTGGACAGGGGGTTTGCGGCTGAGCAGTTCTTC; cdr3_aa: CASSLDRGFAAEQFF
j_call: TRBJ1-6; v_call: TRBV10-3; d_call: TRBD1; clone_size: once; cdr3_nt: TGTGCCACCAGTGAGTCGGACAGGGGGCTAGGGAATTCACCCCTCCACTTT; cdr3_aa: CATSESDRGLGNSPLHF
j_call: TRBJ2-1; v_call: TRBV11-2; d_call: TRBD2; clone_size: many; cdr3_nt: TGTGCCAGCAGCTTCAAATCCCGGGGGGGCTCCTACAATGAGCAGTTCTTC; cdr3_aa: CASSFKSRGGSYNEQFF
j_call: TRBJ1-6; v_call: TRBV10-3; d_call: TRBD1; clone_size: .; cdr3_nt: TGTGCCATCAGACCGGGACAGGGACGATATTCACCCCTCCACTTT; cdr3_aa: CAIRPGQGRYSPLHF
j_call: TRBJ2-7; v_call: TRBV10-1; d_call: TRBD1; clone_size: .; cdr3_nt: TGCGCCAGCAGTGATGGGACAGGTAGGGCCTACGAGCAGTACTTC; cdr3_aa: CASSDGTGRAYEQYF
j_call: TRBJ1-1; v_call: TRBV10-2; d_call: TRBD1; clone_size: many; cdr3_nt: TGCGCCATCGGACAGGGAGCCACTGAAGCTTTCTTT; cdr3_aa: CAIGQGATEAFF
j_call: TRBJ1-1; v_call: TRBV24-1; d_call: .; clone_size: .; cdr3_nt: TGTGCCACCAGATTGAGGAAGGGTGGCACTGAAGCTTTCTTT; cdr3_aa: CATRLRKGGTEAFF
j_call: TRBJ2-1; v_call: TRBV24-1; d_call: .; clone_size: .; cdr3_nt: TGTGCCACCGGGGGAAGCTCCAATGAGCAGTTCTTC; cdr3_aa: CATGGSSNEQFF
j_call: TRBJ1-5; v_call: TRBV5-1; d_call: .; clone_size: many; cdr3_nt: TGCGCCAGCAGCTTGGAACCAGGGCCTCGGTTTAAACATTTT; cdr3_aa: CASSLEPGPRFKHF
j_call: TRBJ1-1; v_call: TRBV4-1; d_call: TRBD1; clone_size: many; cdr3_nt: TGCGCCAGCAGGGAACAGGGGATTCCTGAAGCTTTCTTT; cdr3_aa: CASREQGIPEAFF
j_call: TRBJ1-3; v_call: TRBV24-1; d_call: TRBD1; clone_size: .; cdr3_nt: TGTGCCACCAGTGATAAGACAGGGGATTCTGGCTACACCATATATTTT; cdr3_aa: CATSDKTGDSGYTIYF
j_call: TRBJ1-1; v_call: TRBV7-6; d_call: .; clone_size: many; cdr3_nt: TGTGCCAGCAGCTCAGGGACGAACACTGAAGCTTTCTTT; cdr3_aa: CASSSGTNTEAFF
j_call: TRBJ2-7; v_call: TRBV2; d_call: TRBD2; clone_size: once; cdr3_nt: TGTGCCAGCAGTGGTAGCGGGGGGACAACCTACGAGCAGTACTTC; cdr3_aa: CASSGSGGTTYEQYF
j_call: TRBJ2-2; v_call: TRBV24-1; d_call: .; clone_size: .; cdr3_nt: TGTGCCACCAGTGACCCCAAGGACCTTACCGGGGAGCTGTTTTTT; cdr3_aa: CATSDPKDLTGELFF